The 17 T cell receptor beta chains reported below all come from one sample, sequenced in a study of OX40 agonist ivuxolimab in advanced cancers. Sequencing was performed with immunoSEQ multiplex PCR; in TCRdb, only in-frame clones are kept and a portion is missing. This sample has over 100,000 clones, with 75% to 90% found just once. Here the sequenced sample was CD4+ or CD8+ T cells sorted from blood, taken in a trial of the OX40 agonist ivuxolimab. The origin of the receptors is an adult with an advanced solid tumor such as melanoma, head and neck, liver or kidney cancer.

This clone was observed once. V usage is TRBV6-5 and J usage is TRBJ2-1; D gene unclear. Trimming removed 0 bases from V and 8 bases from J, with 11 bases in between. The CDR3 has 14 residues. Germline V gives CDR1 MNHEY, CDR2 SVGAGI. CDR3 amino acids: CASSYSPSQDEQFF. The CDR3, as DNA: TGTGCCAGCAGTTACTCACCGTCTCAGGATGAGCAGTTCTTC.

The gene calls are TRBV6-6 and TRBJ1-2; TRBD1 aligns across 7 bases. V lost 7 bases, J lost 8 bases, and 10 bases stayed unmatched. The CDR3 is 13 amino acids. The germline CDR1 and CDR2 sequences are MNHNY and SVGAGI (reference sequence). CDR3: CASTQGVGEGYTF. The CDR3 coding sequence is TGTGCCAGCACCCAGGGGGTCGGTGAAGGCTACACCTTC.

This chain connects TRBV18 to TRBJ2-2, with TRBD1 matching over 7 bases. CDR3 length: 14 residues. Germline V gene sequence: CDR1 KGHSH, CDR2 LQKENI. Germline trimming cut 5 bases from V and 7 bases from J; bases unmatched to any gene: 7. CDR3 residues: CASSSRTGGGELFF. The CDR3 region has the DNA TGTGCCAGCTCATCCCGGACAGGCGGCGGGGAGCTGTTTTTT.

The gene calls are TRBV19 and TRBJ2-1; D may be TRBD1 or TRBD2 (5 bases each). The CDR3 spans 13 residues. In germline, CDR1 is LNHDA, CDR2 SQIVND (reference sequence). The CDR3 bases are TGTTCGACTATGGGGGATAGGAGGAATGAGCAGTTCTTC. Translated, it gives CSTMGDRRNEQFF.

This chain links TRBV27 with TRBJ2-7; D may be TRBD1 (6 bases). The CDR3 runs to 15 residues. V lost 2 bases to trimming and J lost 3 bases, with 14 bases between them. The V gene's germline CDR1 is MNHEY and CDR2 SMNVEV (reference sequence). The CDR3 spells CASSLTGQIGYEQYF. DNA for the CDR3: TGTGCCAGCAGTTTAACAGGGCAAATTGGCTACGAGCAGTACTTC.

This rearrangement joins TRBV5-5 to TRBJ1-1; 11 bases are a match to TRBD1. The CDR3 is made up of 16 amino acids. V lost 1 base and J lost 3; bases outside the gene matches: 5. Per the germline V gene, CDR1 is SGHKS and CDR2 is YYEKEE (reference sequence). The CDR3 nucleotides read TGTGCCAGCAGCTTGTATCCGGGACAGGGGGACACTGAAGCTTTCTTT. Translation: CASSLYPGQGDTEAFF.

The chain combines TRBV19 with TRBJ1-5; D possibly corresponds to TRBD1 (6 bases). Looked up from germline, CDR1 is LNHDA and CDR2 is SQIVND (reference sequence). The CDR3 has 13 residues. V shed 5 bases and J shed 7 bases, with 12 bases lying between them. The CDR3 loop reads CASSATGNQPQHF. CDR3 sequence (DNA): TGTGCCAGTAGTGCCACAGGGAACCAGCCCCAGCATTTT.

CDR3 in amino acids: CASRDSYFRTQYF. As DNA, the CDR3 is TGTGCCAGCCGGGACAGCTATTTTCGGACCCAGTACTTC. The rearrangement links TRBV6-5 to TRBJ2-5; 7 nucleotides agree with TRBD1. Trimming cost V 8 bases and J 7 bases; bases outside gene matches: 10. The CDR3 loop spans 13 amino acids. Germline values: CDR1 MNHEY, CDR2 SVGAGI.

A single count supports this clone. The genes are TRBV11-2 and TRBJ2-1; 7 nucleotides line up with TRBD1. This CDR3 is 13 amino acids long. The germline gives CDR1 SGHAT, CDR2 FQNNGV. The trim removed 3 bases at V and 9 bases at J, leaving 5 bases unmatched. The CDR3 here is CASSFKGAGEQFF. The CDR3 DNA sequence: TGTGCCAGCAGCTTTAAGGGGGCCGGTGAGCAGTTCTTC.

The rearrangement uses TRBV7-2 and TRBJ2-1, with TRBD2 matching over 11 bases. Germline-derived CDR1 and CDR2 are SGHTA and FQGNSA. V gave up 3 bases and J gave up 7 bases; unmatched junction bases: 5. The CDR3 consists of 15 residues. For the CDR3, the DNA is TGTGCCAGCAGCTTTAGCGGGGGGGCCCGGAATGAGCAGTTCTTC. This sequence encodes CASSFSGGARNEQFF.

This chain links TRBV6-5 with TRBJ1-5; D is undetermined. V was shortened by 0 bases and J by 5 bases, with 8 bases between the two germline ends. CDR3 size: 14 residues. The V gene's germline CDR1 is MNHEY and CDR2 SVGAGI. The CDR3, as DNA: TGTGCCAGCAGTTACTCCCGAGGCTATCAGCCCCAGCATTTT. It specifies CASSYSRGYQPQHF.

This clone was found a few times. The chain couples TRBV2 to TRBJ2-5; D not resolved. The CDR3 is made up of 14 amino acids. CDR1 is SNHLY, CDR2 FYNNEI, per germline. V dropped 0 bases and J dropped 10 bases, with 15 bases sitting between them. CDR3 bases: TGTGCCAGCAGTGAAGCGCTTAGGACGCCGGGCCAGTACTTC. Protein sequence: CASSEALRTPGQYF. The full variable domain, rest sourced from reference TRBV2 and TRBJ2-5, is EPEVTQTPSHQVTQMGQEVILRCVPISNHLYFYWYRQILGQKVEFLVSFYNNEISEKSEIFDDQFSVERPDGSNFTLKIRSTKLEDSAMYFCASSEALRTPGQYFGPGTRLLVL.

The V call is TRBV9, the J call TRBJ1-6, with D unclear. The germline CDR1 and CDR2 sequences are SGDLS and YYNGEE. The length of the CDR3 is 14 residues. Here the CDR3 reads CASSSGPYNSPLHF. Here the CDR3 DNA reads TGTGCGAGTAGTTCAGGCCCGTATAATTCACCCCTCCACTTT.

This chain joins TRBV4-3 and TRBJ1-4; D might be TRBD1 (5 bases). Germline-derived CDR1 and CDR2 are LGHNA and YSLEER. This CDR3 region has 16 residues. Trimming shortened V by 2 bases and J by 6 bases, and 16 bases separated the two germline ends. The CDR3 spells CASSQRGGAMDEKLFF. The DNA for the CDR3 is TGCGCCAGCAGCCAAAGGGGTGGGGCCATGGATGAAAAACTGTTTTTT.

The V gene is TRBV5-1, the J gene TRBJ1-1; TRBD1 agrees at 11 bases. J lost 7 bases, V lost 4 bases, and 6 bases had no gene match. The CDR3 sequence is 14 residues long. The germline V gene has CDR1 SGHRS and CDR2 YFSETQ. For the CDR3, the DNA is TGCGCCAGCAGCCTGGGACAGGGGGAGGGTGAAGCTTTCTTT. This encodes CASSLGQGEGEAFF. The full variable domain, completed using reference TRBV5-1 and TRBJ1-1, is KAGVTQTPRYLIKTRGQQVTLSCSPISGHRSVSWYQQTPGQGLQFLFEYFSETQRNKGNFPGRFSGRQFSNSRSEMNVSTLELGDSALYLCASSLGQGEGEAFFGQGTRLTVV.

This clone was detected once. The chain carries TRBV19 and TRBJ1-2, with a possible D match to TRBD1 (5 bases). The CDR3 covers 15 residues. From germline, CDR1 is LNHDA and CDR2 SQIVND (reference sequence). The V end lost 2 bases, the J end lost 2 bases, and 12 bases lay between the germline ends. The DNA of the CDR3 is TGTGCCAGTAGTATAAGCCAGGGAAAGAACTATGGCTACACCTTC. This encodes CASSISQGKNYGYTF.

The DNA of the CDR3 is TGTGCCAGCGTAACGGGGGGTGGAGACATGAACACTGAAGCTTTCTTT. This sequence encodes CASVTGGGDMNTEAFF. The chain is built from TRBV7-2 and TRBJ1-1; D is perhaps TRBD1 (5 bases). Germline lookup yields CDR1 SGHTA and CDR2 FQGNSA. The germline V and J ends were trimmed by 8 bases and 0 bases, with 19 bases remaining between them. This CDR3 comprises 16 residues.